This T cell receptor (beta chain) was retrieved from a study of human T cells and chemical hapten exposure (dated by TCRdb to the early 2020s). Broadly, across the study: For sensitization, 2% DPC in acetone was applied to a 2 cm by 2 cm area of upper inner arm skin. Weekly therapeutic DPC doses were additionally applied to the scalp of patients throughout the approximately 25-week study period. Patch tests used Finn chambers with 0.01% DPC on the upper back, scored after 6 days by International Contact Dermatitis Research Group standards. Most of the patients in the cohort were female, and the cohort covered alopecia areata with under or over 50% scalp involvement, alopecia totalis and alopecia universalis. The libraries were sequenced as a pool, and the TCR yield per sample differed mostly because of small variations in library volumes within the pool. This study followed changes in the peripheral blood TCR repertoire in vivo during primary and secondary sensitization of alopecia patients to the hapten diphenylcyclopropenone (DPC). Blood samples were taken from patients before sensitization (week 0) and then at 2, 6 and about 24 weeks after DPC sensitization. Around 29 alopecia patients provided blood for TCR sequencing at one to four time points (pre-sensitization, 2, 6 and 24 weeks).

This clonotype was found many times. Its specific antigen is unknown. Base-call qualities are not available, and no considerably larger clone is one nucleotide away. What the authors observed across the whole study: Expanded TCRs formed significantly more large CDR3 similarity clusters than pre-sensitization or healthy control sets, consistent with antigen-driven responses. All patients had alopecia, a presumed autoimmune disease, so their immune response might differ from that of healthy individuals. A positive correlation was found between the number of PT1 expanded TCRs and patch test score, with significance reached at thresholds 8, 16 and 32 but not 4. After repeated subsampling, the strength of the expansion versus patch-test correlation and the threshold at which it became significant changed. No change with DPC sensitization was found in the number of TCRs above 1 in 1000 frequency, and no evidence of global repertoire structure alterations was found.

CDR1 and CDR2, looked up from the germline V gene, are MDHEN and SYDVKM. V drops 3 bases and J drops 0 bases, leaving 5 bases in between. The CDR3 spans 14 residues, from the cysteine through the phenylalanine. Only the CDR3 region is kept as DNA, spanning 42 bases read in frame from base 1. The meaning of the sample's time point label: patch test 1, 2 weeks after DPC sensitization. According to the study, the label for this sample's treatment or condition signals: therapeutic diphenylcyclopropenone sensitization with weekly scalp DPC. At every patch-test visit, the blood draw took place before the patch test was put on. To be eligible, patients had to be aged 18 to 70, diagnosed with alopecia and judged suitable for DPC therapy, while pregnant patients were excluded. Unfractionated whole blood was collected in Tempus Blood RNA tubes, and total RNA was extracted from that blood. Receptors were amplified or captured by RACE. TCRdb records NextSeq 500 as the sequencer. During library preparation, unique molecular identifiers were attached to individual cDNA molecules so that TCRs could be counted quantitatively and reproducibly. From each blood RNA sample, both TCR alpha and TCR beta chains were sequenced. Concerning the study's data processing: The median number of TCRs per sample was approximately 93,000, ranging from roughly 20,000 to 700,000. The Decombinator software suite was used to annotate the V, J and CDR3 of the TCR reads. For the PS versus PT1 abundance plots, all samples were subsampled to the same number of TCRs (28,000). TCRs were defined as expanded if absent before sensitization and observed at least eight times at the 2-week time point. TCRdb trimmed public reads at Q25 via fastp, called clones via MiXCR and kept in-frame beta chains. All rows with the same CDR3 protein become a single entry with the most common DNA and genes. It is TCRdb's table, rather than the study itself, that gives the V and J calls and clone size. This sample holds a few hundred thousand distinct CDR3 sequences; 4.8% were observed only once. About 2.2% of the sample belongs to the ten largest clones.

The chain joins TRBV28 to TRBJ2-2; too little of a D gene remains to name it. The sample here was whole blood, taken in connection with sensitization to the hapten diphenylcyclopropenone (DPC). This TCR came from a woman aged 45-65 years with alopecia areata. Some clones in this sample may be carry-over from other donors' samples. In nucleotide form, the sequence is TGTGCCAGCAGTTTCGGTGCGAACACCGGGGAGCTGTTTTTT. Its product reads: CASSFGANTGELFF. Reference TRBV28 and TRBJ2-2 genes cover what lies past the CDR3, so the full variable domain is DVKVTQSSRYLVKRTGEKVFLECVQDMDHENMFWYRQDPGLGLRLIYFSYDVKMKEKGDIPEGYSVSREKKERFSLILESASTNQTSMYLCASSFGANTGELFFGEGSRLTVL.